The source of this T cell receptor (beta chain) is a study of T cell responses to AZD1222 COVID-19 vaccine. Study results and caveats: The sample set comprised mostly white British donors with more females, and clonal diversity was possibly underestimated. An increase in Spike-specific TCR breadth and depth was observed after two AZD1222 doses. It was only after the peak T cell response that any repertoires were sampled.

Second-dose intervals of approximately 4 or approximately 12 weeks were pooled. Regarding this clone: The antigen is unknown.

The CDR3 totals 16 residues. In germline, CDR1 is PRHDT, CDR2 FYEKMQ (reference sequence). Deletions cut 4 bases from V and 3 bases from J, with 19 bases between. Repertoires were generated with immunoSEQ multiplex PCR, while TCRdb's copy carries only in-frame clones and drops some. The profile shows about 100,000 clones, around 87% of them singletons. The rearrangement joins TRBV13 to TRBJ2-7; D unresolved. The sequenced sample was peripheral blood, obtained 28 days after the second AZD1222 dose. The TCR comes from an adult who received the AZD1222 COVID-19 vaccine. This CDR3 is CASSSAAPSIDYEQYF. The CDR3 DNA follows: TGTGCCAGCAGCTCCGCCGCCCCATCGATAGACTACGAGCAGTACTTC.